These T cell receptor beta chains were read from a single sample in a study of cytomegalovirus exposure and HLA in healthy donors. Only in-frame clones appear in the TCRdb table, and some are missing; sequencing was by immunoSEQ multiplex PCR. Of 100,000 to 150,000 clones listed, 65% to 90% are singletons. Sequencing input: PBMCs. These receptor sequences come from a girl under 10 years old in good health and CMV-seronegative. Both conserved end residues are part of each CDR3. The D gene is left open where the match is weak. Clone size is stated in some rows and not others, as once, few, many or a class when expanded.

TRBD1	once	TRBJ1-6	TRBV6-1	TGTGCCAGCAGTGACCGACAGGGAGGTTCACCCCTCCACTTT	CASSDRQGGSPLHF
-	-	TRBJ2-1	TRBV11-2	TGTGCCAGCAGCTTAGATCATTCAGCCAGGGAGCAGTTCTTC	CASSLDHSAREQFF
-	-	TRBJ2-5	TRBV15	TGTGCCACCAGCAGATTTCGTACTAAGGGGGAGACCCAGTACTTC	CATSRFRTKGETQYF
TRBD1	-	TRBJ2-5	TRBV27	TGTGCCAGCAGTAAACAGGGGGGAGAGACCCAGTACTTC	CASSKQGGETQYF
-	-	TRBJ1-5	TRBV27	TGTGCCAGCAGTTTCCGTGGCAATCAGCCCCAGCATTTT	CASSFRGNQPQHF
TRBD2	-	TRBJ2-3	TRBV5-6	TGTGCCAGCAGCAACGGACTAGCGGGAGGAGATACGCAGTATTTT	CASSNGLAGGDTQYF
-	once	TRBJ1-6	TRBV4-3	TGCGCCAGCAGCCAAGTAGGAGGGGGGGGCGACTATAATTCACCCCTCCACTTT	CASSQVGGGGDYNSPLHF
TRBD1	-	TRBJ2-5	TRBV30	TGTGCCTGGACAGGGGGCATGCTTCAAGAGACCCAGTACTTC	CAWTGGMLQETQYF
TRBD1	-	TRBJ1-3	TRBV6-5	TGTGCCAGCAGACTACTAGGACAGGCGGGAAACACCATATATTTT	CASRLLGQAGNTIYF
-	few	TRBJ2-7	TRBV27	TGTGCCAGCAGACCGGGACTCACCTACGAGCAGTACTTC	CASRPGLTYEQYF
-	-	TRBJ2-7	TRBV7-9	TGTGCCAGCAGTCGGACTATTCCCTACGAGCAGTACTTC	CASSRTIPYEQYF
-	-	TRBJ1-5	TRBV23-1	TGCGCCAGCAGTCACTCCAGCCCGGGGGGTAATCAGCCCCAGCATTTT	CASSHSSPGGNQPQHF
TRBD1	once	TRBJ2-7	TRBV28	TGTGCCAGCAGACCGACCGGGACAGCTAACTCCTACGAGCAGTACTTC	CASRPTGTANSYEQYF
TRBD1	-	TRBJ2-7	TRBV7-8	TGTGCCAGCAGCTTAGGGGACAGGGTGGCTAGGGAGCAGTACTTC	CASSLGDRVAREQYF
-	-	TRBJ2-1	TRBV6-1	TGTGCCAGCAGCGACGCTGGGGGGGCAAATGAGCAGTTCTTC	CASSDAGGANEQFF
-	-	TRBJ1-5	TRBV19	TGTGCCAGTAGTATCCAGGAATTGGGCAATCAGCCCCAGCATTTT	CASSIQELGNQPQHF
-	-	TRBJ1-5	TRBV7-9	TGTGCCAGCAGCTTAGAGTCAACAGGCAATCAGCCCCAGCATTTT	CASSLESTGNQPQHF
-	once	TRBJ2-7	TRBV5-6	TGTGCCAGCAGCCTAAGCTCCTACGAGCAGTACTTC	CASSLSSYEQYF
-	-	TRBJ1-1	TRBV28	TGTGCCAGCAGTTTTATACAGGTAGGGTTGAACACTGAAGCTTTCTTT	CASSFIQVGLNTEAFF
-	-	TRBJ2-5	TRBV7-2	TGTGCCAGCAGCTTCGGGACTCAAGAGACCCAGTACTTC	CASSFGTQETQYF
TRBD2	-	TRBJ2-1	TRBV28	TGTGCCAGCAGTTTATCAGGGGCCCTAACTAGCGGGAGCCGTTACAATGAGCAGTTCTTC	CASSLSGALTSGSRYNEQFF
TRBD1	-	TRBJ2-1	TRBV18	TGTGCCAGCTCACCACCTACAGGGGGCGAGAAAAATGAGCAGTTCTTC	CASSPPTGGEKNEQFF
TRBD1	-	TRBJ1-6	TRBV7-2	TGTGCCAGCAGCTTAGGGCCGACAGGGGGCAATTCACCCCTCCACTTT	CASSLGPTGGNSPLHF
TRBD1	-	TRBJ2-5	TRBV4-1	TGCGCCAGCAGCCAATACCTCGGACAGGCGCGCCAAGAGACCCAGTACTTC	CASSQYLGQARQETQYF
-	once	TRBJ1-2	TRBV6-5	TGTGCCAGCAGTTCTGGGGGGGGAGTGTATGGCTACACCTTC	CASSSGGGVYGYTF
-	-	TRBJ1-1	TRBV30	TGTGCCTGTGGGGGGGAACTGAACACTGAAGCTTTCTTT	CACGGELNTEAFF
TRBD2	-	TRBJ2-1	TRBV10-3	TGTGCCATCAGTGAATCAGGACTAGCTGAGGAGCAGTTCTTC	CAISESGLAEEQFF
-	-	TRBJ2-7	TRBV7-9	TGTGCCAGCAGCTTACGTTCGGGTCCCGAGCAGTACTTC	CASSLRSGPEQYF
TRBD2	-	TRBJ2-3	TRBV7-9	TGTGCCAGCAGCTTAGAACTAGCGGCAGATACGCAGTATTTT	CASSLELAADTQYF
TRBD2	-	TRBJ2-1	TRBV7-3	TGTGCCAGCAGCTCCGGACTAGCGGGGGGATACAATGAGCAGTTCTTC	CASSSGLAGGYNEQFF
TRBD1	-	TRBJ2-7	TRBV10-1	TGCGCCAGCAGTGATCGGGACAGGGAGGATGGGGAGCAGTACTTC	CASSDRDREDGEQYF
-	-	TRBJ2-5	TRBV29-1	TGCAGCGTGCAGGGTGGAGGGTTGTCGGAGACCCAGTACTTC	CSVQGGGLSETQYF
-	once	TRBJ1-5	TRBV10-3	TGTGCCATCAGTGAGTCGGGGGACGCGGCGGGGGAATATAGCAATCAGCCCCAGCATTTT	CAISESGDAAGEYSNQPQHF
TRBD1	few	TRBJ2-7	TRBV7-2	TGTGCCAGCAGCCCGGACAGGGTCTACGAGCAGTACTTC	CASSPDRVYEQYF
-	-	TRBJ1-4	TRBV5-1	TGCGCCAGCAGCTTTGACGGGGAAAAACTGTTTTTT	CASSFDGEKLFF
-	-	TRBJ2-3	TRBV29-1	TGCAGCGCGGATATTACAGGGATTCTAACAGATACGCAGTATTTT	CSADITGILTDTQYF
-	-	TRBJ2-1	TRBV9	TGTGCCAGCAGTCATTCCGGGGTCCCCTACAATGAGCAGTTCTTC	CASSHSGVPYNEQFF
TRBD2	-	TRBJ2-1	TRBV7-6	TGTGCCAGCAGCTTAGCGACTAGCGCGAGCAATGAGCAGTTCTTC	CASSLATSASNEQFF
TRBD1	-	TRBJ1-4	TRBV5-8	TGTGCCAGCAGCCGGACAGGGGTAGGCAATGAAAAACTGTTTTTT	CASSRTGVGNEKLFF
-	-	TRBJ1-3	TRBV6-1	TGTGCCAGCAGTGAACCTGGGAGAGGAAGCTCTGGAAACACCATATATTTT	CASSEPGRGSSGNTIYF
-	-	TRBJ2-1	TRBV27	TGTGCCAGCACCAAAGCCGGGGAGAGCTCCTACAATGAGCAGTTCTTC	CASTKAGESSYNEQFF
-	-	TRBJ2-1	TRBV27	TGTGCCAGCAGCCCCAGGTCCCCGCATGAGCAGTTCTTC	CASSPRSPHEQFF
-	-	TRBJ2-3	TRBV6-1	TGTGCCAGCAGTGAACCGGGGAACCCAGATACGCAGTATTTT	CASSEPGNPDTQYF
TRBD1	once	TRBJ1-4	TRBV6-6	TGTGCCAGCAGTATTCGACAGGGAACTAATGAAAAACTGTTTTTT	CASSIRQGTNEKLFF
-	-	TRBJ1-4	TRBV7-9	TGTGCCAGCAGCACCGACAGGTGGGCTAATGAAAAACTGTTTTTT	CASSTDRWANEKLFF
-	-	TRBJ2-1	TRBV5-6	TGTGCCAGCAAGACTGGAGACAGTTACACAAATGAGCAGTTCTTC	CASKTGDSYTNEQFF
-	few	TRBJ1-2	TRBV6-5	TGTGCCAGCAGTTATTACCACAGGGCCATCGAGGGCTACACCTTC	CASSYYHRAIEGYTF